This is a list of T cell receptor beta chains from one sample in a study of blood T cell repertoires in COVID-19. Assay: immunoSEQ multiplex PCR; the TCRdb copy retains only in-frame clones and omits some. The data contain fewer than 350,000 clones, approximately 86% of them singletons. Material for sequencing was PBMCs or T cells enriched from blood (not recorded which). The receptor set was obtained from a woman in her forties with acute COVID-19. CDR3s include the opening cysteine and the closing phenylalanine or tryptophan. A D gene is named only where the DNA matches it firmly. A row's size may be missing; if present it is once, few, many or a size class.

TRBD1 TRBJ1-5 - TRBV19 CASSTGQVLGQPQHF TGTGCCAGTAGTACAGGACAGGTTTTGGGACAGCCCCAGCATTTT
TRBD1 TRBJ1-1 - TRBV4-2 CASSSGQGRNMNTEAFF TGTGCCAGCAGCTCGGGACAGGGGAGGAACATGAACACTGAAGCTTTCTTT
TRBD1 TRBJ1-1 few TRBV5-5 CASSLFAGGQGTEAFF TGTGCCAGCAGCTTGTTTGCAGGGGGGCAGGGTACTGAAGCTTTCTTT
TRBD2 TRBJ2-1 - TRBV5-1 CASAALGLAGVYEQFF TGCGCCAGCGCCGCTTTGGGACTAGCGGGGGTCTATGAGCAGTTCTTC
- TRBJ2-1 - TRBV7-9 CASSFWDSDFNEQFF TGTGCCAGCAGCTTTTGGGACTCTGACTTCAATGAGCAGTTCTTC
TRBD2 TRBJ2-2 - TRBV4-2 CASSQVLGGITNTGELFF TGTGCCAGCAGCCAAGTCTTGGGAGGGATAACGAACACCGGGGAGCTGTTTTTT
- TRBJ1-3 - TRBV16 CASSPRAGNTIYF TGTGCCAGCAGCCCCCGGGCTGGAAACACCATATATTTT
- TRBJ2-1 - TRBV10-3 CAISEYGNNEQFF TGTGCCATCAGTGAGTACGGGAACAATGAGCAGTTCTTC
TRBD2 TRBJ2-7 - TRBV6-5 CASRSGGSGYEQYF TGTGCCAGCAGATCGGGCGGGAGTGGTTACGAGCAGTACTTC
- TRBJ2-3 - TRBV29-1 CSVPAWGPTDTQYF TGCAGCGTCCCCGCGTGGGGGCCCACAGATACGCAGTATTTT
- TRBJ2-1 - TRBV2 CASRDYYNEQFF TGTGCCAGCAGAGACTACTACAATGAGCAGTTCTTC
TRBD1 TRBJ2-7 - TRBV18 CASSPYLGKTGVDEQYF TGTGCCAGCTCACCGTATTTGGGAAAGACAGGGGTAGACGAGCAGTACTTC
- TRBJ1-2 - TRBV12-3/TRBV12-4 CASSLSRSYGYTF TGTGCCAGCAGTTTATCACGGAGCTATGGCTACACCTTC
TRBD1 TRBJ2-3 - TRBV2 CASRVRRRDRDIDTQYF TGTGCCAGCAGGGTTCGTCGCCGGGACAGGGATATCGATACGCAGTATTTT
TRBD2 TRBJ2-7 - TRBV28 CASSTGSGDSYEQYF TGTGCCAGCAGTACCGGTAGCGGGGACTCCTACGAGCAGTACTTC
TRBD1 TRBJ2-7 - TRBV7-9 CASSLDQTGGFSYEQYF TGTGCCAGCAGCTTGGATCAGACAGGGGGATTTTCCTACGAGCAGTACTTC
- TRBJ2-5 - TRBV7-2 CASSFTKWRAGETQYF TGTGCCAGCAGCTTCACCAAGTGGCGGGCGGGGGAGACCCAGTACTTC
TRBD1 TRBJ1-2 few TRBV6-1 CASSERQGAIGGYTF TGTGCCAGCAGTGAACGACAGGGCGCGATAGGTGGCTACACCTTC
TRBD2 TRBJ2-1 - TRBV20-1 CSASDGERDYNEQFF TGCAGTGCTAGTGACGGCGAGCGGGACTACAATGAGCAGTTCTTC
TRBD2 TRBJ2-3 few TRBV19 CASSLLAGGTGNTQYF TGTGCCAGTAGTCTATTAGCGGGGGGGACCGGGAATACGCAGTATTTT
- TRBJ2-3 - TRBV19 CASSFSLEGSATQYF TGTGCCAGTAGTTTTAGTCTGGAAGGGAGTGCTACGCAGTATTTT